The 28 T cell receptor beta chains in this list originate from one sample, sequenced in a study of blood T cell repertoires in COVID-19. Profiling relied on immunoSEQ multiplex PCR, and the TCRdb table lists in-frame clones only, not all of them. Here the sample spans 300,000 or so clones, approximately 82% being singletons. Sequencing input: peripheral blood. These receptors all come from a woman aged 50 to 60 with acute or convalescent COVID-19.

The gene calls are TRBV7-2 and TRBJ2-1, with 10 nucleotides matching TRBD1. The germline V gene encodes CDR1 SGHTA and CDR2 FQGNSA. The junction had 8 bases not matched to a gene; V was cut back by 5 bases and J by 7 bases. This CDR3 is built from 15 residues. CDR3: CASSLGTGVGNEQFF. The CDR3 DNA sequence: TGTGCCAGCAGCCTCGGGACAGGGGTTGGTAATGAGCAGTTCTTC.

This clone was recorded only once. This chain joins TRBV7-9 and TRBJ1-1; D is perhaps TRBD1 (6 bases). Germline CDR1 is SEHNR and CDR2 is FQNEAQ (reference sequence). The length of the CDR3 is 14 residues. The V gene lost 4 bases and the J gene lost 5 bases, with 14 bases spanning the gap. Here the CDR3 reads CASSSDGGRTEAFF. CDR3 bases: TGTGCCAGCAGCTCGGACGGGGGGCGGACTGAAGCTTTCTTT.

This chain joins TRBV6-5 and TRBJ1-4; D uncertain. V was shortened by 2 bases and J by 0 bases, with 7 bases between the two germline ends. The V gene's germline CDR1 is MNHEY and CDR2 SVGAGI. This CDR3 spans 15 amino acids. The CDR3 DNA is TGTGCCAGCAGTTACAACAGAGCAACTAATGAAAAACTGTTTTTT. Translation gives CASSYNRATNEKLFF.

V usage is TRBV6-2 or TRBV6-3 and J usage is TRBJ2-7; D is perhaps TRBD2 (5 bases). V lost 2 bases and J lost 0, with 8 bases in between. The CDR3 is 14 residues long. The germline CDR1 and CDR2 sequences are MNHEY and SVGEGT. The DNA of the CDR3 is TGTGCCAGCAGTTACGAGGGAACCTCCTACGAGCAGTACTTC. It specifies CASSYEGTSYEQYF.

This chain connects TRBV3-1 (or the pseudogene TRBV3-2) to TRBJ1-5; D is undetermined. This CDR3 has 14 amino acids. V gave up 0 bases and J gave up 1 base, with 4 bases separating them. Germline V lookup: CDR1 LGHDT, CDR2 YNNKEL (reference sequence). The CDR3, as DNA: TGTGCCAGCAGCCAAGATTCAAGCAATCAGCCCCAGCATTTT. Protein: CASSQDSSNQPQHF.

The sample holds a few counts of this clone. This sample also contains other DNA sequences that code for the same CDR3. This rearrangement joins TRBV7-9 to TRBJ1-1, with TRBD1 identical over 8 bases. J gave up 3 bases and V 3 bases, and 0 bases lay outside the gene matches. The CDR3 totals 13 residues. From germline, CDR1 is SEHNR and CDR2 FQNEAQ (reference sequence). DNA for the CDR3: TGTGCCAGCAGCTTGACAGGGGACACTGAAGCTTTCTTT. Its protein product is CASSLTGDTEAFF. The whole variable domain, filled in from reference TRBV7-9 and TRBJ1-1, reads DTGVSQNPRHKITKRGQNVTFRCDPISEHNRLYWYRQTLGQGPEFLTYFQNEAQLEKSRLLSDRFSAERPKGSFSTLEIQRTEQGDSAMYLCASSLTGDTEAFFGQGTRLTVV.

The genes are TRBV30 and TRBJ1-1; D is undetermined. There are 12 residues in the CDR3. The V gene's germline CDR1 is GTSNPN and CDR2 SVGIG (reference sequence). Trimming took off 4 bases at V and 4 bases at J, with 10 bases between the two ends. CDR3 sequence (DNA): TGTGCCTGGACTTCGGGGAGCACTGAAGCTTTCTTT. It encodes CAWTSGSTEAFF.

The count of this clone is one. V and J are TRBV15 and TRBJ1-1, with D unclear. Germline CDR1 is LNHNV and CDR2 is YYDKDF (reference sequence). V lost 1 base and J lost 8, with 17 bases in between. The CDR3 consists of 15 residues. CDR3 region: CATSRAGSYTSEAFF. CDR3 coding DNA: TGTGCCACCAGCAGAGCCGGTTCGTATACCTCGGAAGCTTTCTTT.

The rearrangement uses TRBV5-1 and TRBJ2-7; tentatively, D is TRBD1 (7 bases). Trimming cost V 4 bases and J 8 bases, with 16 bases left between them. Germline V gives CDR1 SGHRS, CDR2 YFSETQ. The CDR3 sequence is 13 residues long. The CDR3: CASSAGQPIQQYF. The DNA of the CDR3 is TGCGCCAGCAGCGCGGGACAGCCTATCCAGCAGTACTTC.

The gene calls are TRBV15 and TRBJ1-2; D is perhaps TRBD1 (6 bases). Between the trimmed V and J ends, which lost 0 bases and 6 bases, there was a span of 14 bases. CDR3 length: 15 residues. Germline CDR1 is LNHNV and CDR2 is YYDKDF (reference sequence). This CDR3 reads CATSRDLGGKNGYTF. Written as DNA, the CDR3 is TGTGCCACCAGCAGAGATCTAGGGGGAAAGAATGGCTACACCTTC.

The chain joins TRBV6-5 to TRBJ2-4; no clear D. Germline lookup yields CDR1 MNHEY and CDR2 SVGAGI. V lost 5 bases and J 6 bases, leaving 11 bases between the germline ends. This CDR3 comprises 13 residues. CDR3 coding DNA: TGTGCCAGCAGTCAGGTTCGTGGAAACATTCAGTACTTC. This codes for CASSQVRGNIQYF.

This clone was counted between two and nine times. The V gene is TRBV24-1, the J gene TRBJ2-1; 8 nucleotides agree with TRBD2. The trim removed 3 bases at V and 8 bases at J, leaving 11 bases unmatched. This CDR3 region has 16 residues. Germline V lookup: CDR1 KGHDR, CDR2 SFDVKD. The CDR3 DNA follows: TGTGCCACCAGTGATGGTCCGGGACTAGGGGCCCATGAGCAGTTCTTC. This translates into CATSDGPGLGAHEQFF.

V usage is TRBV24-1 and J usage is TRBJ2-1; 11 nucleotides align to TRBD1. With 4 bases clipped from V and 8 bases from J, the junction kept 9 bases outside the gene matches. The CDR3 contains 16 residues. Germline V lookup: CDR1 KGHDR, CDR2 SFDVKD. The CDR3 region is CATSDPGQGAGDEQFF. CDR3 DNA: TGTGCCACCAGTGACCCTGGACAGGGGGCGGGCGATGAGCAGTTCTTC.

The V and J genes are TRBV5-1 and TRBJ2-1, with 10 nucleotides matching TRBD2. The germline V gene encodes CDR1 SGHRS and CDR2 YFSETQ. The CDR3 covers 17 residues. J was trimmed by 4 bases and V by 4 bases; bases with no gene match: 11. The CDR3 reads CASSTPAGLADYNEQFF. The CDR3 DNA sequence: TGCGCCAGCAGCACGCCGGCCGGACTAGCGGATTACAATGAGCAGTTCTTC.

The rearrangement joins TRBV2 to TRBJ2-7, with a tentative D call TRBD1 (6 bases). The CDR3 contains 13 residues. CDR1 is SNHLY and CDR2 is FYNNEI in the germline V gene. V dropped 8 bases and J dropped 3 bases, with 14 bases sitting between them. CDR3: CASQDRLIYEQYV. The CDR3, as DNA: TGTGCCAGCCAGGACAGACTCATCTACGAGCAGTACGTC.

This chain connects TRBV2 to TRBJ1-4; 9 bases align to TRBD1. Trimming cost V 7 bases and J 8 bases; bases outside gene matches: 8. Per germline, CDR1 SNHLY and CDR2 FYNNEI. The CDR3 has 14 residues. This CDR3 is CASTPDRGAEKLFF. CDR3 in DNA: TGTGCCAGCACCCCCGACAGGGGGGCAGAAAAACTGTTTTTT.

The chain joins TRBV4-2 to TRBJ1-2; no clear D. The ends were cut back, 4 bases at V and 3 bases at J, with 15 bases in the middle. The CDR3 totals 15 residues. Germline V gene data show CDR1 as LGHNA and CDR2 as YNFKEQ. Here the CDR3 reads CASSLQDNLYYGYTF. CDR3 sequence (DNA): TGTGCCAGCAGCCTCCAGGATAACCTTTACTATGGCTACACCTTC.

The table lists this clone with a few counts. The chain couples TRBV7-8 to TRBJ1-5; D might be TRBD1 (6 bases). The CDR3 is 17 amino acids. Germline CDR1 and CDR2: SGHVS and FQNEAQ. The V end was cut by 3 bases, the J end by 0 bases, with 15 bases between. DNA of the CDR3: TGTGCCAGCAGCTTGGACAGCGGTCTTTATAGCAATCAGCCCCAGCATTTT. Protein sequence: CASSLDSGLYSNQPQHF.

The rearrangement links TRBV3-1 (or the pseudogene TRBV3-2) to TRBJ2-1; D may be TRBD2 (6 bases). CDR1 is LGHDT, CDR2 YNNKEL, per germline (reference sequence). The CDR3 extends over 15 amino acids. Trimming shortened V by 5 bases and J by 7 bases, and 18 bases separated the two germline ends. CDR3 loop: CASSVRLGSWNEQFF. In DNA form, the CDR3 reads TGTGCCAGCAGCGTTCGACTAGGAAGTTGGAATGAGCAGTTCTTC.

V gene TRBV7-9 combines with J gene TRBJ2-3, with 13 bases lining up with TRBD2. The CDR3 consists of 19 residues. In germline, CDR1 is SEHNR, CDR2 FQNEAQ (reference sequence). With V trimmed by 3 bases and J by 3 bases, 12 bases remained unmatched. Here the CDR3 DNA reads TGTGCCAGCAGCTTTAGGGTTCCCGGGACTAGCGGGACTACAGATACGCAGTATTTT. Residues: CASSFRVPGTSGTTDTQYF.

Concerning this clone: Other DNA sequences within the sample encode an identical CDR3. The rearrangement links TRBV25-1 to TRBJ1-2; TRBD1 is a possible D gene (5 bases). The V gene's germline CDR1 is MGHDK and CDR2 SYGVNS. V lost 3 bases and J 6 bases, leaving 8 bases between the germline ends. This CDR3 has 12 amino acids. CDR3: CASSETADGYTF. The CDR3 coding sequence is TGTGCCAGCAGTGAGACAGCAGATGGCTACACCTTC.

The chain recombines TRBV30 with TRBJ1-2, with D tentatively TRBD1 (6 bases). From germline, CDR1 is GTSNPN and CDR2 SVGIG (reference sequence). V gave up 0 bases and J gave up 6 bases, with 20 bases separating them. This CDR3 has 16 residues. Here the CDR3 DNA reads TGTGCCTGGAGTGTAGGGTTCAGGGGTTTTCCAAATGGCTACACCTTC. This codes for CAWSVGFRGFPNGYTF.

The chain employs TRBV7-8 and TRBJ1-5; no definite D call. This CDR3 has 15 amino acids. Germline-derived CDR1 and CDR2 are SGHVS and FQNEAQ. The V gene lost 2 bases and the J gene lost 3 bases, with 11 bases spanning the gap. CDR3 in DNA: TGTGCCAGCAGCTTAAGGGAGCGGGCCAATCAGCCCCAGCATTTT. Protein: CASSLRERANQPQHF.

The CDR3 region is CASTPGGTDTQYF. As DNA, the CDR3 is TGCGCCAGCACACCCGGGGGCACAGATACGCAGTATTTT. The chain combines TRBV10-1 with TRBJ2-3, with a possible D match to TRBD2 (5 bases). The CDR3 has 13 residues. V was pared by 7 bases and J by 1 base, with 9 bases between. CDR1 is WNHNN, CDR2 SYGVQD, per germline (reference sequence).

The rearrangement links TRBV24-1 to TRBJ2-1; 10 positions match TRBD2. There are 18 residues in the CDR3. CDR1 is KGHDR and CDR2 is SFDVKD in the germline V gene. V lost 1 base and J lost 7; bases outside the gene matches: 12. In DNA form, the CDR3 reads TGTGCCACCAGTGATTTCAGTTCCAGCGGGGGGGCCAAGAATGAGCAGTTCTTC. Encoded protein: CATSDFSSSGGAKNEQFF.

This sequence joins TRBV7-8 and TRBJ1-5; TRBD1 might be the D (5 bases). This CDR3 comprises 15 residues. Germline V gives CDR1 SGHVS, CDR2 FQNEAQ. V was shortened by 2 bases and J by 5 bases, with 13 bases between the two germline ends. CDR3 residues: CASSLRGSVDQPQHF. CDR3 sequence (DNA): TGTGCCAGCAGCTTAAGGGGCTCGGTGGATCAGCCCCAGCATTTT.

The chain uses TRBV7-3 and TRBJ2-2; possibly TRBD2 for D (5 bases). Trimming pared 5 bases from V and 6 bases from J, leaving 19 bases between. The CDR3 runs to 16 residues. The germline CDR1 and CDR2 sequences are SGHTA and FQGTGA. Here the CDR3 DNA reads TGTGCCAGCAGCCCGTCGATGGGGAGTTCGGCCGGGGAGCTGTTTTTT. Amino acids: CASSPSMGSSAGELFF.

V and J are TRBV6-5 and TRBJ1-1, with D hard to call. Trimming cost V 0 bases and J 0 bases, with 11 bases left between them. This CDR3 contains 16 residues. Per germline, CDR1 MNHEY and CDR2 SVGAGI. The CDR3 reads CASSYSSRSMNTEAFF. In DNA form, the CDR3 reads TGTGCCAGCAGTTACTCCTCCAGGTCAATGAACACTGAAGCTTTCTTT.